This T cell receptor (beta chain) was retrieved from a study of blood T cell repertoires in COVID-19. Study-wide background: Spain, Italy and the United States supplied samples that represented acute and convalescent COVID-19.

Profiling relied on immunoSEQ multiplex PCR, and the TCRdb table lists in-frame clones only, not all of them. The sample carries over 120,000 clones, around 73% recorded once. Germline V gene data show CDR1 as SGHDN and CDR2 as FVKESK. The CDR3 loop spans 14 amino acids. V was clipped by 1 base and J by 5 bases, with 12 bases between them. The J gene is TRBJ2-7, the V gene TRBV14; D not resolved. This receptor was obtained from a woman aged 50 to 65 with active or convalescent COVID-19. The sample comprised peripheral blood. In DNA, the CDR3 is TGTGCCAGCAGCCAAGGTGATAGCCGAAACGAGCAGTACTTC. Translating gives CASSQGDSRNEQYF.